Shown below are 5 T cell receptor beta chains from a single sample sequenced in a study of blood T cell repertoires in COVID-19. Profiling relied on immunoSEQ multiplex PCR, and the TCRdb table lists in-frame clones only, not all of them. The sample records a few hundred thousand clones, 87% being singletons. Sequencing input: peripheral blood. Receptors originate from a woman in her forties or fifties who had recovered from COVID-19.

The rearrangement joins TRBV5-1 to TRBJ1-2, with D uncertain. CDR1 and CDR2 from the germline V gene are SGHRS and YFSETQ. CDR3 size: 13 residues. Trimming shortened V by 1 base and J by 8 bases, and 12 bases separated the two germline ends. Written as DNA, the CDR3 is TGCGCCAGCAGCTTGACGGGCAGCGGCGGCTACACCTTC. It translates to CASSLTGSGGYTF.

The genes are TRBV10-3 and TRBJ1-3, with D tentatively TRBD1 (5 bases). The CDR3 is 21 residues long. Germline V gene lookup returns CDR1 ENHRY and CDR2 SYGVKD. V gave up 6 bases and J gave up 7 bases, with 37 bases separating them. CDR3 protein: CAIRGYAARGTFGRSENTIYF. CDR3 nucleotides: TGTGCCATCAGAGGGTATGCTGCGCGCGGGACGTTCGGGAGGTCTGAGAACACCATATATTTT.

The chain links TRBV27 to TRBJ2-7; 8 nucleotides line up with TRBD1. Germline-derived CDR1 and CDR2 are MNHEY and SMNVEV (reference sequence). The J segment lost 1 base and the V segment lost 5 bases, leaving 7 bases of the junction unmatched. CDR3 length equals 15 residues. The CDR3 nucleotides are TGTGCCAGCAGTCCCGACTACAGGGGGTCCTACGAGCAGTACTTC. It yields the protein CASSPDYRGSYEQYF.

The chain joins TRBV19 to TRBJ1-1; D may be TRBD1 (5 bases). The CDR3 spans 14 residues. V shed 3 bases and J shed 3 bases, with 11 bases lying between them. CDR1 is LNHDA, CDR2 SQIVND, per germline (reference sequence). As DNA, the CDR3 is TGTGCCAGTAGTATCGGGGCGGGGGACACTGAAGCTTTCTTT. As protein: CASSIGAGDTEAFF.

This sequence joins TRBV5-8 and TRBJ1-2, with TRBD1 matching over 7 bases. CDR1 and CDR2 from the germline V gene are SGHTS and YDEGEE. The CDR3 totals 14 residues. V shed 4 bases, J shed 5 bases, and the junction held 8 bases outside the gene matches. This CDR3 is CASSRGQVQYGYTF. Here the CDR3 DNA reads TGTGCCAGCAGCAGAGGACAGGTGCAGTATGGCTACACCTTC.